The entry below describes one TCR beta chain. Libraries were prepared by immunoSEQ multiplex PCR; TCRdb keeps only in-frame clonotypes and omits some of them. The sample has fewer than 70,000 clones, more than 80% seen once. Trimming pared 0 bases from V and 0 bases from J, leaving 12 bases between. The CDR3 sequence is 17 residues long. The germline gives CDR1 SGHTA, CDR2 FQGNSA. The record originates from a study of OX40 agonist ivuxolimab in advanced cancers. Looking at the study overall: In three patients, partial responses were observed, one with hepatocellular carcinoma and two with cutaneous melanoma.

Autoimmune disease history or systemic immunosuppression barred patients. Source: CD4+ or CD8+ T cells sorted from blood, taken in a trial of the OX40 agonist ivuxolimab. The source is an adult with an advanced solid tumor such as melanoma, head and neck, liver or kidney cancer. The genes are TRBV7-2 and TRBJ1-5; D might be TRBD1 (6 bases). CDR3 sequence reads: CASSLARGQFSNQPQHF. The CDR3 DNA follows: TGTGCCAGCAGCTTAGCGAGAGGACAGTTTAGCAATCAGCCCCAGCATTTT.